The clone carrying this TCR beta chain was detected ten times or more. What it binds is not known. The data derive from a study of identical twins. Regarding the study as a whole: Out-of-frame alpha sequences common to twins exhibited a surplus of low generation probability. Abundant cord blood beta clonotypes carried fewer insertions; memory repertoires showed none. With monozygotic twins, out-of-frame TCR alpha sharing exceeded what models estimated.

Germline CDR1 LGHNA, CDR2 YNFKEQ. Trimming took off 3 bases at V and 3 bases at J, with 17 bases between the two ends. This CDR3 has 17 amino acids. Through template switching, a universal primer site was introduced, and the cDNA contained unique molecular identifiers. TCRdb reanalysed the 5' RACE reads using MiXCR and keeps one entry per CDR3 protein. The data hold about 220,000 distinct CDR3 sequences, with around 8% observed a single time. These data were likewise used in another study, on yellow fever vaccine responses in identical twins.

The sequence came from a woman younger than 30 in good health. This sequence joins TRBV4-2 and TRBJ2-2; D is perhaps TRBD2 (5 bases). The sequenced sample was memory (CD45RO+) T cells sorted from blood. The CDR3 sequence: CASSQEMPGGHTGELFF. Written as DNA, the CDR3 is TGTGCCAGCAGCCAGGAGATGCCCGGAGGTCACACCGGGGAGCTGTTTTTT.